One sample yielded the 21 T cell receptor beta chains listed below, sequenced in a study of monozygotic twins with inflammatory bowel disease. TCRdb re-called the 5' RACE reads and catalogs CDR3 proteins one per entry, DNA excluded. This listing includes roughly 140,000 distinct CDR3 sequences. The sample taken for sequencing was blood. The receptors come from a human donor with ulcerative colitis or Crohn's disease, or a healthy co-twin of an affected twin (not recorded which).

V and J are TRBV20-1 and TRBJ2-1; TCRdb picks TRBD2, but there is no DNA to check that call. The germline CDR1 and CDR2 sequences are DFQATT and SNEGSKA (reference sequence). The CDR3 extends over 15 amino acids. CDR3 sequence: CSARVLSGGADEQFF.

The chain links TRBV7-6 to TRBJ2-3. Germline V gives CDR1 SGHVS, CDR2 FNYEAQ. The length of the CDR3 is 18 residues. CDR3 residues: CASSWGLAGGHSTDTQYF.

The chain has TRBV11-1 and TRBJ1-2; TCRdb names TRBD1, which stays unverified in the absence of DNA. Germline V gene data show CDR1 as SGHAT and CDR2 as FQDESV (reference sequence). The CDR3 covers 14 residues. The CDR3 protein is CASSSGQGNYGYTF.

The V and J genes are TRBV12-3 or TRBV12-4 and TRBJ2-3. There are 14 residues in the CDR3. The CDR3 protein is CASSLRASTDTQYF.

V and J are TRBV5-1 and TRBJ2-4; lacking DNA, the TRBD1 call made by TCRdb goes unchecked. Germline V CDR1 and CDR2: SGHRS, YFSETQ. The CDR3 is 16 residues long. The CDR3 loop reads CASSYGTGGAKNIQYF.

CDR3 protein: CASSLREGAGEQYF. The chain employs TRBV7-8 and TRBJ2-7. Germline CDR1 is SGHVS and CDR2 is FQNEAQ. There are 14 residues in the CDR3.

The chain carries TRBV6-5 and TRBJ2-3; the TRBD2 assignment by TCRdb is unverifiable without DNA. From germline, CDR1 is MNHEY and CDR2 SVGAGI. The CDR3 length is 16 residues. CDR3 loop: CASSYWGRDTTDTQYF.

V is TRBV5-1 and J is TRBJ1-1. CDR1 SGHRS and CDR2 YFSETQ come from the germline V gene. CDR3 length: 15 amino acids. The CDR3 sequence: CASSLENGVGTEAFF.

This chain uses TRBV6-5 with TRBJ2-7; no DNA is available, so the TRBD1 call from TCRdb remains unchecked. This CDR3 comprises 15 residues. Germline values: CDR1 MNHEY, CDR2 SVGAGI. CDR3 sequence: CASSYSGVLFYEQYF.

CDR3 amino acids: CSVEVGNHYGYTF. The chain uses TRBV29-1 and TRBJ1-2. The CDR3 covers 13 residues. The germline gives CDR1 SQVTM, CDR2 ANQGSEA.

This chain links TRBV5-1 with TRBJ2-3. This CDR3 has 11 residues. The germline CDR1 and CDR2 sequences are SGHRS and YFSETQ. CDR3 in amino acids: CASSLDLTQYF.

This sequence joins TRBV28 and TRBJ1-1. CDR3 length: 11 residues. Germline CDR1 is MDHEN and CDR2 is SYDVKM. CDR3 loop: CASSLLFEAFF.

The V and J genes are TRBV20-1 and TRBJ2-1; the D call from TCRdb, TRBD2, cannot be confirmed without DNA. Germline V CDR1 and CDR2: DFQATT, SNEGSKA (reference sequence). The CDR3 extends over 15 amino acids. Here the CDR3 reads CSASWTSGGPQKQFF.

The J gene is TRBJ1-4, the V gene TRBV20-1; TCRdb designates TRBD1, a call that cannot be tested without DNA. Germline V lookup: CDR1 DFQATT, CDR2 SNEGSKA (reference sequence). The CDR3 sequence is 16 residues long. Here the CDR3 reads CSAPEGTGATNEKLFF.

The rearrangement uses TRBV5-1 and TRBJ2-7; TCRdb's D gene call, TRBD1, goes unchecked for lack of DNA. CDR3 length equals 15 residues. Germline CDR1 reads SGHRS; CDR2 reads YFSETQ. This CDR3 reads CASSGFRDRSYEQHF.

The chain combines TRBV7-3 with TRBJ1-1; TCRdb picks TRBD1, but there is no DNA to check that call. The V gene's germline CDR1 is SGHTA and CDR2 FQGTGA. The CDR3 spans 18 residues. The CDR3 is CASSLTYFTGTMNTEAFF.

The CDR3 region is CASSSGTGVRLGRETQYF. The chain couples TRBV6-5 to TRBJ2-5; TCRdb outputs TRBD1, but without DNA this stays unchecked. Germline CDR1 is MNHEY and CDR2 is SVGAGI. This CDR3 has 18 residues.

The J gene is TRBJ1-1, the V gene TRBV18; absent DNA, TCRdb's TRBD1 call cannot be checked. CDR1 is KGHSH and CDR2 is LQKENI in the germline V gene. The CDR3 is made up of 12 amino acids. This CDR3 reads CASQRGNTEAFF.

This chain connects TRBV10-3 to TRBJ2-7. Germline V CDR1 and CDR2: ENHRY, SYGVKD. The CDR3 loop spans 15 amino acids. This chain's CDR3 is CAISESGGSHYEQYF.

The V call is TRBV6-2 or TRBV6-3, the J call TRBJ2-5; TCRdb indicates TRBD2, and absent DNA this call remains unverified. The CDR3 spans 14 residues. From germline, CDR1 is MNHEY and CDR2 SVGEGT. The CDR3 loop is CASSLRTYQETQYF.

This chain connects TRBV7-2 to TRBJ1-3. The CDR3 runs 14 residues. Per germline, CDR1 SGHTA and CDR2 FQGNSA. This CDR3 is CASSFIGSGNTIYF.